These T cell receptor beta chains were read from a single sample in a study of CD8 T cells in ankylosing spondylitis. Using its own MiXCR run on the 5' RACE reads, TCRdb lists one record per CDR3 protein. The sample contains around 330,000 distinct CDR3 sequences, around 10% of which appear only once. Specimen: blood, either unsorted or a sorted T cell fraction (not recorded which). The source of these receptors is a female donor with ankylosing spondylitis or in good health (not recorded which). The CDR3 runs from the conserved cysteine through the conserved F or W. The D gene is left open where the match is weak. The size field is filled for only some rows; it gives once, few, many or a size class.

j_call	v_call	clone_size	d_call	cdr3_nt	cdr3_aa
TRBJ2-1	TRBV12-3/TRBV12-4	-	-	TGTGCCAGCAGTTTTGGTCCCGCTGAGCAGTTCTTC	CASSFGPAEQFF
TRBJ1-2	TRBV20-1	few	-	TGCAGTGCCCTAGGATCGCGTGACGGCTACACCTTC	CSALGSRDGYTF
TRBJ2-7	TRBV7-9	many	-	TGTGCCAGCAGCGGGTACACCTCAATTTTGGGGGAGCAGTACTTC	CASSGYTSILGEQYF
TRBJ2-7	TRBV7-2	many	-	TGTGCCAGCAGCTTAGGCGGCAGACCCCTCTACGAGCAGTACTTC	CASSLGGRPLYEQYF
TRBJ2-5	TRBV18	-	-	TGTGCCAGCTCACCACCGGAAGAGACCCAGTACTTC	CASSPPEETQYF
TRBJ1-1	TRBV7-2	many	TRBD1	TGTGCCAGCAGCGGACTCCCGGGACAGGGGACTGAAGCTTTCTTT	CASSGLPGQGTEAFF
TRBJ1-4	TRBV7-2	-	TRBD1	TGTGCCAGCAGCCGGAAGGGACAGGGGCCAGAAAAACTGTTTTTT	CASSRKGQGPEKLFF
TRBJ2-5	TRBV5-1	few	-	TGCGCCAGCAGCTTGGCCGGGGCGACAGGTTCAGGAGAGACCCAGTACTTC	CASSLAGATGSGETQYF
TRBJ2-5	TRBV14	few	-	TGTGCCAGCAGCCTTGGGTGGACCCAGTACTTC	CASSLGWTQYF
TRBJ1-5	TRBV5-5	-	-	TGTGCCAGCAGCCGGACGACGGGGAATCAGCCCCAGCATTTT	CASSRTTGNQPQHF